Shown below are 30 T cell receptor beta chains from a single sample sequenced in a study of low-dose radiotherapy and immunotherapy resistance in tumors. Time point in this sample: after trial treatment. Treatment given: LDRT plus nivolumab, ipilimumab, low-dose cyclophosphamide and aspirin (RACIN trial). Alpha and beta chains were covered, as first-strand cDNA relied on TRAV- and TRBV-specific primers. TCRs underwent approximately 20 PCR cycles of amplification with a constant-region primer and V-primer adapter. Each CDR3 protein is one row after TCRdb ran MiXCR on the reads. This table holds under 90,000 distinct CDR3 sequences, 15% to 20% found once. The material was PBMCs, obtained after low-dose radiotherapy plus immunotherapy. Receptors originate from a male donor with prostate cancer.

This clonotype came up many times. The J gene is TRBJ1-1, the V gene TRBV3-1; maybe TRBD1 (6 bases). Per germline, CDR1 LGHDT and CDR2 YNNKEL (reference sequence). CDR3 length: 14 amino acids. The V gene lost 4 bases and the J gene lost 3 bases, with 12 bases spanning the gap. CDR3 bases: TGTGCCAGCAGCCGGGGGGGCCGGGACACTGAAGCTTTCTTT. Protein sequence: CASSRGGRDTEAFF.

Many counts were recorded for this clonotype. The chain links TRBV5-1 to TRBJ1-1; possibly TRBD1 for D (6 bases). Trimming stripped 1 base from V and 6 bases from J, with 7 bases between. Looked up from germline, CDR1 is SGHRS and CDR2 is YFSETQ. The length of the CDR3 is 12 residues. DNA of the CDR3: TGCGCCAGCAGCTTGCAGGGGCCTGAAGCTTTCTTT. This gives the protein CASSLQGPEAFF.

This clonotype was counted at least ten times. This chain joins TRBV24-1 and TRBJ2-2; D may be TRBD2 (6 bases). Per germline, CDR1 KGHDR and CDR2 SFDVKD. This CDR3 spans 13 amino acids. Trimming took off 9 bases at V and 5 bases at J, with 12 bases between the two ends. In DNA form, the CDR3 reads TGTGCCACCGTGGGAGGTAATACCGGGGAGCTGTTTTTT. This encodes CATVGGNTGELFF.

The rearrangement links TRBV7-9 to TRBJ2-7; 8 nucleotides line up with TRBD1. Unmatched junction bases numbered 6, after V lost 4 bases and J lost 4 bases. CDR1 is SEHNR and CDR2 is FQNEAQ in the germline V gene (reference sequence). This CDR3 spans 14 amino acids. The DNA for the CDR3 is TGTGCCAGCAGCTGGACAGGGAGGACGTACGAGCAGTACTTC. Its translation: CASSWTGRTYEQYF.

This clonotype was observed at least ten times. The chain recombines TRBV7-9 with TRBJ2-7; no definite D call. Deletions cut 5 bases from V and 0 bases from J, with 14 bases between. Germline CDR1 reads SEHNR; CDR2 reads FQNEAQ (reference sequence). The CDR3 covers 15 residues. The CDR3 here is CASSPLAQSSYEQYF. The CDR3 DNA is TGTGCCAGCAGCCCTTTGGCACAGAGCTCCTACGAGCAGTACTTC.

At least ten counts were recorded for this clonotype. The V and J genes are TRBV20-1 and TRBJ2-5, with 13 bases that match TRBD2. The germline gives CDR1 DFQATT, CDR2 SNEGSKA (reference sequence). Germline trimming cut 4 bases from V and 4 bases from J; bases unmatched to any gene: 6. The CDR3 totals 15 residues. The chain's CDR3 is CSANGLAGVLETQYF. The CDR3 bases are TGCAGTGCTAACGGACTAGCGGGAGTGCTAGAGACCCAGTACTTC.

This clonotype has a count of ten or more. This chain links TRBV4-3 with TRBJ1-5; D is ambiguous. Germline V gene sequence: CDR1 LGHNA, CDR2 YSLEER. With 0 bases removed from V and 5 bases from J, the gap between germline ends came to 5 bases. The CDR3 consists of 13 residues. The DNA of the CDR3 is TGCGCCAGCAGCCAAGAGTTGGATCAGCCCCAGCATTTT. As protein: CASSQELDQPQHF.

A note on this clonotype: A far more abundant clone sits one base away, making this likely a read error. The chain couples TRBV7-8 to TRBJ2-7; tentative D call: TRBD2 (5 bases). V lost 5 bases to trimming and J lost 7 bases, with 18 bases between them. Germline V gene data show CDR1 as SGHVS and CDR2 as FQNEAQ. The CDR3 is 14 residues long. CDR3 in amino acids: CASSPRRGYNEQYF. CDR3 bases: TGTGCCAGCAGCCCTAGGAGAGGGTACAATGAGCAGTACTTC.

Comments on this clonotype: A far larger clone differs by one base, so this is likely a read error. The chain couples TRBV20-1 to TRBJ2-7; 9 bases agree with TRBD2. After removal of 0 bases from V and 7 bases from J, the junction contained 13 bases not matched to a gene. The CDR3 loop spans 16 amino acids. From germline, CDR1 is DFQATT and CDR2 SNEGSKA (reference sequence). CDR3: CSARDETSGFYNEQYF. CDR3 nucleotide sequence: TGCAGTGCTAGAGATGAAACTAGCGGGTTCTACAATGAGCAGTACTTC.

Turning to this clonotype: A single base is all that separates this from a far larger clone, so a read error is likely. The rearrangement uses TRBV6-6 and TRBJ2-1; 8 bases align to TRBD2. The DNA end favors TRBJ2-7, so the J call may be wrong. CDR1 and CDR2 from the germline V gene are MNHNY and SVGAGI (reference sequence). The length of the CDR3 is 13 residues. CDR3 residues: CASKPPGGREQYF. The CDR3 DNA reads as TGTGCCAGCAAACCACCGGGAGGGAGAGAGCAGTACTTC.

This clonotype occurred many times. V is TRBV3-1 and J is TRBJ2-6; D is uncertain. With 0 bases removed from V and 6 bases from J, the gap between germline ends came to 6 bases. The germline gives CDR1 LGHDT, CDR2 YNNKEL (reference sequence). The CDR3 sequence is 14 residues long. The CDR3 DNA is TGTGCCAGCAGCCAAGATTGGCCGGCCAACGTCCTGACTTTC. It encodes CASSQDWPANVLTF.

This clonotype was detected many times. The V gene is TRBV18, the J gene TRBJ1-2; TRBD1 aligns across 7 bases. The J segment lost 7 bases and the V segment lost 4 bases, leaving 9 bases of the junction unmatched. The length of the CDR3 is 14 residues. Germline V gives CDR1 KGHSH, CDR2 LQKENI. The CDR3 DNA is TGTGCCAGCTCACTGGCTACAGGGGACGGTGGCTACACCTTC. Protein sequence: CASSLATGDGGYTF.

At least ten counts were recorded for this clonotype. The V and J genes are TRBV19 and TRBJ2-5, with TRBD1 matching over 7 bases. V dropped 3 bases and J dropped 5; count of bases not matched to a gene: 3. The CDR3 is 13 amino acids. Per the germline V gene, CDR1 is LNHDA and CDR2 is SQIVND (reference sequence). This chain's CDR3 is CASSIDRAETQYF. The CDR3 region has the DNA TGTGCCAGTAGTATCGACAGGGCCGAGACCCAGTACTTC.

Ten or more counts support this clonotype. The chain joins TRBV4-1 to TRBJ1-1; 8 bases match TRBD1. CDR1 is MGHRA and CDR2 is YSYEKL in the germline V gene. The CDR3 runs to 16 residues. With V trimmed by 4 bases and J by 0 bases, 7 bases remained unmatched. CDR3 bases: TGCGCCAGCAGCCTAACGGGACAGGTCATGAACACTGAAGCTTTCTTT. It translates to CASSLTGQVMNTEAFF.

There are many counts of this clonotype. The chain uses TRBV20-1 and TRBJ2-1, with 7 nucleotides matching TRBD2. The CDR3 spans 13 residues. The V and J ends lost 5 bases and 2 bases, in that order; junction bases with no gene match: 3. Germline V CDR1 and CDR2: DFQATT, SNEGSKA (reference sequence). The CDR3 nucleotides are TGCAGTGCTGAAAGCGGGGCCTACAATGAGCAGTTCTTC. It encodes CSAESGAYNEQFF.

With regard to this clonotype: This likely stems from a read error, as it lies one base from a far larger clone. The chain is built from TRBV7-9 and TRBJ2-7, with 10 bases aligning to TRBD2. Trimming removed 7 bases from V and 2 bases from J; junction bases left unmatched: 5. The CDR3 is 14 amino acids. The germline V gene encodes CDR1 SEHNR and CDR2 FQNEAQ (reference sequence). The CDR3 sequence: CASNTLAGAYEQYF. CDR3 nucleotides: TGTGCCAGCAACACCCTAGCGGGAGCCTACGAGCAGTACTTC.

This clonotype was counted at least ten times. This chain connects TRBV4-3 to TRBJ1-5; possibly TRBD1 for D (6 bases). V was clipped by 0 bases and J by 5 bases, with 14 bases between them. The CDR3 extends over 16 amino acids. Per germline, CDR1 LGHNA and CDR2 YSLEER. The DNA for the CDR3 is TGCGCCAGCAGCCAAGATTACAGGGCACCTCATCAGCCCCAGCATTTT. Translation gives CASSQDYRAPHQPQHF.

This clonotype was recorded at least ten times. The J gene is TRBJ2-4, the V gene TRBV7-2, with D possibly being TRBD1 or TRBD2 (5 bases each). This CDR3 is 15 amino acids long. Per the germline V gene, CDR1 is SGHTA and CDR2 is FQGNSA. V lost 5 bases and J lost 0, with 11 bases in between. The CDR3 DNA reads TGTGCCAGCAGCCCGGGACCGATAGCCAAAAACATTCAGTACTTC. The encoded protein is CASSPGPIAKNIQYF.

This clonotype was recorded at least ten times. V usage is TRBV20-1 and J usage is TRBJ2-1; D gene ambiguous. V lost 5 bases to trimming and J lost 2 bases, with 19 bases between them. CDR3 length: 16 amino acids. Per germline, CDR1 DFQATT and CDR2 SNEGSKA (reference sequence). The DNA for the CDR3 is TGCAGTGCTTCAAGGCCACGCGGCCTTACCTACAATGAGCAGTTCTTC. This gives the protein CSASRPRGLTYNEQFF.

This clonotype was seen at least ten times. The chain uses TRBV7-2 and TRBJ2-7, with TRBD1 matching 7 bases. CDR3 size: 15 residues. The V gene's germline CDR1 is SGHTA and CDR2 FQGNSA. Trimming at V came to 4 bases and at J to 0 bases, leaving 6 bases not matched to a gene. The CDR3 loop is CASSYRGQNSYEQYF. CDR3 nucleotides: TGTGCCAGCAGCTACAGGGGACAGAACTCCTACGAGCAGTACTTC.

With regard to this clonotype: A far larger clone is only one base removed, so a read error is likely. This rearrangement joins TRBV6-2 or TRBV6-3 to TRBJ2-7, with 7 bases fitting TRBD1. The CDR3 consists of 13 residues. V was clipped by 6 bases and J by 1 base; unmatched bases: 3. The V gene's germline CDR1 is MNHEY and CDR2 SVGEGT. CDR3 DNA: TGTGCCAGCAGCCGGGGACAGTCCTACGAGCAGTACTTC. Amino acid sequence: CASSRGQSYEQYF.

In this sample, this clonotype turned up many times. The rearrangement links TRBV5-4 to TRBJ1-1; D ambiguous. Trimming removed 3 bases from V and 2 bases from J, with 14 bases in between. Germline CDR1 is SGHNT and CDR2 is YYREEE (reference sequence). This CDR3 region has 15 residues. The CDR3, as DNA: TGTGCCAGCAGCTCCGGATTTGGAGGAAACACTGAAGCTTTCTTT. Residues: CASSSGFGGNTEAFF.

This clonotype appeared a few times. The CDR3 bases are TGTGCCAGCAGTAGAACCGGGACAGGGTTTGCCAAAAACATTCAGTACTTC. This sequence encodes CASSRTGTGFAKNIQYF. This rearrangement joins TRBV28 to TRBJ2-4, with TRBD1 matching over 9 bases. V gave up 5 bases and J gave up 1 base; unmatched junction bases: 9. The CDR3 spans 17 residues. The germline V gene has CDR1 MDHEN and CDR2 SYDVKM.

This clonotype was recorded at least ten times. The V call is TRBV7-3, the J call TRBJ2-7, with 7 bases that match TRBD2. The CDR3 spans 15 residues. V gave up 5 bases and J gave up 5 bases; unmatched junction bases: 12. Germline V gene sequence: CDR1 SGHTA, CDR2 FQGTGA. CDR3 protein: CASSQGLGLEHEQYF. For the CDR3, the DNA is TGTGCCAGCAGCCAGGGCCTCGGACTAGAGCACGAGCAGTACTTC. Full variable domain (outside the CDR3, taken from reference TRBV7-3 and TRBJ2-7): GAGVSQTPSNKVTEKGKYVELRCDPISGHTALYWYRQSLGQGPEFLIYFQGTGAADDSGLPNDRFFAVRPEGSVSTLKIQRTERGDSAVYLCASSQGLGLEHEQYFGPGTRLTVT.

This clonotype was counted at least ten times. The rearrangement joins TRBV9 to TRBJ2-1, with D perhaps assigned TRBD1 or TRBD2 (5 bases each). The CDR3 totals 15 residues. Germline values: CDR1 SGDLS, CDR2 YYNGEE. V was clipped by 0 bases and J by 2 bases, with 9 bases between them. The CDR3 spells CASSVGGTTYNEQFF. CDR3 coding DNA: TGTGCCAGCAGCGTAGGAGGGACGACCTACAATGAGCAGTTCTTC.

This clonotype was picked up many times. The rearrangement uses TRBV15 and TRBJ2-2; D might be TRBD2 (5 bases). CDR1 is LNHNV, CDR2 YYDKDF, per germline (reference sequence). The CDR3 covers 19 residues. V was shortened by 7 bases and J by 4 bases, with 28 bases between the two germline ends. The CDR3 spells CATTTKGGADSFFTGELFF. DNA for the CDR3: TGTGCCACCACCACCAAAGGCGGAGCGGACTCTTTCTTCACCGGGGAGCTGTTTTTT.

This rearrangement joins TRBV7-9 to TRBJ1-5, with no clear D. CDR1 and CDR2 (germline): SEHNR, FQNEAQ (reference sequence). V was trimmed by 5 bases and J by 5 bases, leaving 7 bases between them. This CDR3 has 12 residues. The CDR3 sequence is CASSPADQPQHF. CDR3 in DNA: TGTGCCAGCAGCCCGGCGGATCAGCCCCAGCATTTT.

The chain carries TRBV6-2 or TRBV6-3 and TRBJ2-1; D possibly matches TRBD1 or TRBD2 (5 bases each). V was cut by 10 bases and J by 6 bases, with 16 bases left in between. Per the germline V gene, CDR1 is MNHEY and CDR2 is SVGEGT. This CDR3 contains 13 residues. The CDR3 spells CATHRGTPNEQFF. As DNA, the CDR3 is TGTGCCACTCACCGTGGGACGCCCAATGAGCAGTTCTTC.

The chain combines TRBV18 with TRBJ1-1; D might be TRBD1 (6 bases). CDR1 is KGHSH and CDR2 is LQKENI in the germline V gene. Deletions cut 5 bases from V and 2 bases from J, with 15 bases between. This CDR3 contains 15 residues. Written as DNA, the CDR3 is TGTGCCAGCTCAGAACGAACAGGGTTCAACACTGAAGCTTTCTTT. The encoded protein is CASSERTGFNTEAFF. The whole variable domain, filled in from reference TRBV18 and TRBJ1-1, reads NAGVMQNPRHLVRRRGQEARLRCSPMKGHSHVYWYRQLPEEGLKFMVYLQKENIIDESGMPKERFSAEFPKEGPSILRIQQVVRGDSAAYFCASSERTGFNTEAFFGQGTRLTVV.

This clonotype came up many times. This chain connects TRBV4-2 to TRBJ2-6; D gene uncertain. This CDR3 region has 16 residues. CDR1 and CDR2 (germline): LGHNA, YNFKEQ. Trimming stripped 0 bases from V and 2 bases from J, with 8 bases between. In DNA, the CDR3 is TGTGCCAGCAGCCAAGATATCGGTGCTGGGGCCAACGTCCTGACTTTC. Encoded protein: CASSQDIGAGANVLTF.